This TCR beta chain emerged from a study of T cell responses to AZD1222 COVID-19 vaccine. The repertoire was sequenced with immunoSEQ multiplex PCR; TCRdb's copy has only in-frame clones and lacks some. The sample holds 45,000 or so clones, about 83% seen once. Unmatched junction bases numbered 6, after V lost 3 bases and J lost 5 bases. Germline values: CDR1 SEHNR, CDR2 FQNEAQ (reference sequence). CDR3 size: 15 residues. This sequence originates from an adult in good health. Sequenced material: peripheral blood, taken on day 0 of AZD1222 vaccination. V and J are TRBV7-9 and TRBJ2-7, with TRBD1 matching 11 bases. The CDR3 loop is CASSFGQGAFHEQYF. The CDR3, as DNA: TGTGCCAGCAGCTTCGGACAGGGGGCGTTCCACGAGCAGTACTTC.